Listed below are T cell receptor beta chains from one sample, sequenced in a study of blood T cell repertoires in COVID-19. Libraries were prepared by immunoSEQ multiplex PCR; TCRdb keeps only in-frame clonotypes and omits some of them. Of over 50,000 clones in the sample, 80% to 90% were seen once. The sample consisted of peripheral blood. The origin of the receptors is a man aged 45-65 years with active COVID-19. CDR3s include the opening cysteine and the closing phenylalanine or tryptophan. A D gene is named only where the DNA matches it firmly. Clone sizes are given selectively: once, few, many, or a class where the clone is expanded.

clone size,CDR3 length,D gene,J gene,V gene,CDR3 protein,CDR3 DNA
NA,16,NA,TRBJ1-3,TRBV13,CASQLQGVYSGNTIYF,TGTGCCAGCCAACTCCAGGGCGTGTACTCTGGAAACACCATATATTTT
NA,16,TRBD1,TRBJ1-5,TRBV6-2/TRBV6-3,CASSYDRGRANQPQHF,TGTGCCAGCAGTTACGACAGGGGGCGGGCCAATCAGCCCCAGCATTTT
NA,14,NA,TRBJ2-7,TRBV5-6,CASSLDPSSYEQYF,TGTGCCAGCAGCTTAGATCCTAGCAGCTACGAGCAGTACTTC
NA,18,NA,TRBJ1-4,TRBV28,CASSRGRNPASRGEKLFF,TGTGCCAGCAGTAGAGGACGCAATCCCGCCTCACGAGGGGAAAAACTGTTTTTT
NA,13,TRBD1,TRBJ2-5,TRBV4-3,CASSLTGAETQYF,TGCGCCAGCAGCCTAACAGGGGCAGAGACCCAGTACTTC
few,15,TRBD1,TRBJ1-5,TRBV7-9,CASSAGQVGNQPQHF,TGTGCCAGCAGCGCCGGACAGGTCGGCAATCAGCCCCAGCATTTT
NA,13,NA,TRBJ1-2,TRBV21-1,CAIPGGSRGGYTF,TGTGCCATCCCGGGGGGGAGCAGAGGGGGCTACACCTTC
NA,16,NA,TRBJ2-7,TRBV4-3,CASSRIPRDIRYEQYF,TGCGCCAGCAGCCGTATTCCCCGGGACATCCGGTACGAGCAGTACTTC
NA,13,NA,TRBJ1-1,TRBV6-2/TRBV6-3,CASSRAGFTEAFF,TGTGCCAGCAGCCGCGCAGGGTTCACTGAAGCTTTCTTT
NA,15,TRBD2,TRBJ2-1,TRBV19,CASRSSGAGENEQFF,TGTGCCAGTAGATCTAGCGGAGCCGGAGAAAATGAGCAGTTCTTC
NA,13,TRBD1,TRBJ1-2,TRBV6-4,CASRNGQGEGYTF,TGTGCCAGCAGAAACGGACAGGGCGAGGGCTACACCTTC
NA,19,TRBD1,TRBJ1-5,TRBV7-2,CASSWTTGTGTLGGQPQHF,TGTGCCAGCAGCTGGACAACCGGGACAGGGACCTTAGGGGGTCAGCCCCAGCATTTT
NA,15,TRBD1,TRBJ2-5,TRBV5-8,CASSLGQGAEKTQYF,TGTGCCAGCAGCCTCGGACAGGGGGCGGAAAAGACCCAGTACTTC
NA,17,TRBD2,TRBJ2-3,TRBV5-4,CASSQGTSGRVADTQYF,TGTGCCAGCAGCCAGGGGACTAGCGGGAGAGTTGCAGATACGCAGTATTTT
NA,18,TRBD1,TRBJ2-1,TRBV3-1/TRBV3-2,CASSQDVLTGGSNNEQFF,TGTGCCAGCAGCCAAGATGTGTTAACAGGGGGCTCAAACAATGAGCAGTTCTTC
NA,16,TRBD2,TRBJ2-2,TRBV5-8,CAGATSGRAWAGELFF,TGTGCCGGAGCGACTAGCGGGAGGGCCTGGGCCGGGGAGCTGTTTTTT
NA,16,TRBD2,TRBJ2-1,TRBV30,CAWSELGIGRRNEQFF,TGTGCCTGGAGTGAATTAGGAATCGGGAGGAGGAATGAGCAGTTCTTC
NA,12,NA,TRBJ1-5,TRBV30,CAWSLDPEQRHF,TGTGCCTGGAGCCTAGACCCCGAACAAAGGCATTTT
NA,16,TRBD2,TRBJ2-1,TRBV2,CASSDSVGGEVNEQFF,TGTGCCAGCAGTGATTCGGTGGGAGGGGAGGTGAATGAGCAGTTCTTC
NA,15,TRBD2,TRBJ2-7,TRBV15,CATSRSGLAGGGQYF,TGTGCCACCAGCAGATCCGGACTAGCGGGAGGAGGGCAGTACTTC
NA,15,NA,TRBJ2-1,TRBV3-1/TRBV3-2,CASSQAGSSYNEQFF,TGTGCCAGCAGCCAAGCGGGGAGCTCCTACAATGAGCAGTTCTTC
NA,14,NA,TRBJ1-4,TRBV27,CASSLLRGHEKLFF,TGTGCCAGCAGTTTACTTAGGGGTCATGAAAAACTGTTTTTT